This paragraph reports one TCR beta chain. Antigen specificity is unknown. The same CDR3 is also encoded by other DNA sequences in this sample. Germline CDR1 SGHVS, CDR2 FNYEAQ. The CDR3 has 13 amino acids. With 0 bases removed from V and 4 bases from J, the gap between germline ends came to 6 bases. This sample was included in a study of cytomegalovirus exposure and HLA in healthy donors. Study-level information: The 95 million to 120 million unique TCR beta sequences, from roughly 170 million T cells, were found by an earlier analysis.

Findings and limits, study-wide: Despite most TCR sequences being rare, some public TCRs occurred in many donors. Among TCR beta chains, those listed as cytomegalovirus-associated numbered about 160.

A multiplex PCR was run with 60 Vbeta primers and 13 Jbeta primers. Sequencing was performed with immunoSEQ multiplex PCR; in TCRdb, only in-frame clones are kept and a portion is missing. The sample includes approximately 150,000 clones, roughly 76% of them seen just once. The source is a male donor in good health and CMV-seronegative. The rearrangement links TRBV7-6 to TRBJ2-5; D is perhaps TRBD1 (5 bases). Material: PBMCs. The CDR3 DNA reads as TGTGCCAGCAGCTTAGCGGGGCGAGAGACCCAGTACTTC. Protein: CASSLAGRETQYF. The full variable domain, with the rest looked up from reference TRBV7-6 and TRBJ2-5, is GAGVSQSPRYKVTKRGQDVALRCDPISGHVSLYWYRQALGQGPEFLTYFNYEAQQDKSGLPNDRFSAERPEGSISTLTIQRTEQRDSAMYRCASSLAGRETQYFGPGTRLLVL.